These 9 T cell receptor beta chains share one sample of origin, sequenced in a study of vaccination and CD4 T cells after COVID-19 (dated by TCRdb to between 2022 and 2023). The method was PCR. Instrument used: Illumina iSeq 100. TCR sequencing of DNA from cultured CD4+ T cells used the Oncomine TCR Beta short-read assay at the Johns Hopkins FTIC core. TCRdb reprocessed the public reads (quality trimming at Q25 with fastp, clone calling with MiXCR) and kept in-frame beta chains. Each CDR3 protein appears once, grouped with its most common genes and DNA. In all, the sample holds about 23,000 distinct CDR3 sequences, and roughly two thirds of those were seen once. The top ten clonotypes cover about 20% of the sample. The sample's treatment or condition, from its label and the paper: approximately 10-day PBMC culture with coronavirus spike peptide pools or control peptides (ViraFEST assay). For these receptors, no antigen is known.

Material: CD4+ T cells from blood, cultured in vitro, obtained after SARS-CoV-2 vaccination. The receptors stem from a human donor who received a COVID-19 vaccine.

The sample holds a few counts of this clonotype. The J gene is TRBJ1-2, the V gene TRBV2; D is perhaps TRBD1 (5 bases). V lost 0 bases and J 0 bases, leaving 8 bases between the germline ends. The CDR3 runs 15 residues. Germline values: CDR1 SNHLY, CDR2 FYNNEI. CDR3 loop: CASSEASGPNYGYTF. In DNA form, the CDR3 reads TGTGCCAGCAGTGAAGCTTCGGGACCTAACTATGGCTACACCTTC.

The chain links TRBV20-1 to TRBJ2-2; the match to TRBD1 covers 9 bases. The CDR3 sequence is 14 residues long. Germline V CDR1 and CDR2: DFQATT, SNEGSKA (reference sequence). Trimming removed 6 bases from V and 7 bases from J; junction bases left unmatched: 9. The DNA of the CDR3 is TGCAGTGCCCTCGGGACAGGGAAAAACGGGGAGCTGTTTTTT. Its translation: CSALGTGKNGELFF.

The rearrangement joins TRBV7-8 to TRBJ2-1, with D possibly matching TRBD2 (6 bases). The CDR3 extends over 14 amino acids. Trimming shortened V by 1 base and J by 10 bases, and 14 bases separated the two germline ends. The germline V gene encodes CDR1 SGHVS and CDR2 FQNEAQ. The CDR3 protein is CASSLEAPRGEQFF. The CDR3 nucleotides are TGTGCCAGCAGCTTAGAAGCCCCCCGGGGGGAGCAGTTCTTC.

This chain uses TRBV7-8 with TRBJ2-5, with 7 bases matching TRBD1. The CDR3 is 13 residues long. Trimming at V came to 0 bases and at J to 5 bases, leaving 0 bases not matched to a gene. The germline CDR1 and CDR2 sequences are SGHVS and FQNEAQ. CDR3 loop: CASSLADRETQYF. For the CDR3, the DNA is TGTGCCAGCAGCTTAGCGGACAGGGAGACCCAGTACTTC. Combining the CDR3 with reference TRBV7-8 and TRBJ2-5 gives the whole variable domain GAGVSQSPRYKVAKRGQDVALRCDPISGHVSLFWYQQALGQGPEFLTYFQNEAQLDKSGLPSDRFFAERPEGSVSTLKIQRTQQEDSAVYLCASSLADRETQYFGPGTRLLVL.

This rearrangement joins TRBV24-1 to TRBJ1-2, with 9 nucleotides matching TRBD1. CDR1 is KGHDR and CDR2 is SFDVKD in the germline V gene. The junction had 8 bases not matched to a gene; V was cut back by 2 bases and J by 11 bases. CDR3 length: 14 residues. The CDR3 DNA is TGTGCCACCAGTGATTCCAGGACAGGGGAGGTATACACCTTC. Protein: CATSDSRTGEVYTF.

J is TRBJ1-2 and V is TRBV9; 10 bases match TRBD1. The trim removed 0 bases at V and 4 bases at J, leaving 9 bases unmatched. Germline CDR1 and CDR2: SGDLS and YYNGEE. The CDR3 has 17 amino acids. The CDR3 DNA reads TGTGCCAGCAGCGTAGCCGGGACAGGGGATTCCGTCTATGGCTACACCTTC. This gives the protein CASSVAGTGDSVYGYTF.

The rearrangement links TRBV27 to TRBJ2-3, with D perhaps TRBD1 (6 bases). Looked up from germline, CDR1 is MNHEY and CDR2 is SMNVEV (reference sequence). V gave up 5 bases and J gave up 5 bases, with 20 bases separating them. CDR3 length equals 16 residues. The CDR3 DNA is TGTGCCAGCAGTGAAGCTTCGGGGCAGGGGAAAGATACGCAGTATTTT. Protein: CASSEASGQGKDTQYF.

The V call is TRBV6-1, the J call TRBJ1-1, with D unclear. The CDR3 runs 13 residues. Germline loops: CDR1 MNHNS, CDR2 SASEGT. Trimming pared 7 bases from V and 0 bases from J, leaving 9 bases between. CDR3 DNA sequence: TGTGCCAGCACAAGGACGGTGAACACTGAAGCTTTCTTT. Protein: CASTRTVNTEAFF.

This clonotype was observed once. The chain couples TRBV27 to TRBJ1-5, with D possibly being TRBD1 (5 bases). This CDR3 spans 13 amino acids. In germline, CDR1 is MNHEY, CDR2 SMNVEV (reference sequence). V shed 3 bases and J shed 7 bases, with 10 bases lying between them. In DNA, the CDR3 is TGTGCCAGCAGTTTTGTCAGGGACCAGCCCCAGCATTTT. Translation gives CASSFVRDQPQHF.